Listed below are T cell receptor beta chains from one sample, sequenced in a study of shared clonotypes between healthy human individuals. The table came from immunoSEQ multiplex PCR; TCRdb's copy has only in-frame clones and leaves some out. The table includes about 560,000 clones, around 78% detected once. The sample taken for sequencing was PBMCs. The receptor set was obtained from a woman in her thirties or forties in good health. Some clones in this sample may be carry-over from other donors' samples. The CDR3 runs from the conserved cysteine through the conserved F or W. A D gene is named only where the DNA matches it firmly. A row's size may be missing; if present it is once, few, many or a size class.

j_call v_call clone_size d_call cdr3_nt cdr3_aa
TRBJ2-7 TRBV7-3 NA TRBD2 TGTGCCAGCAGCGAAGGGGGACTAGCGGGAGGTGCTTACGAGCAGTACTTC CASSEGGLAGGAYEQYF
TRBJ2-3 TRBV9 few TRBD2 TGTGCCAGCAGCGCGACTAGCGGGGAGTTGGATACGCAGTATTTT CASSATSGELDTQYF
TRBJ2-7 TRBV7-9 NA NA TGTGCCAGCAGCTTAGAAGGGCACGAGCAGTACTTC CASSLEGHEQYF
TRBJ2-1 TRBV30 NA NA TGTGCCTGGGCGGGGTCCTCCTACAATGAGCAGTTCTTC CAWAGSSYNEQFF
TRBJ2-3 TRBV28 NA TRBD2 TGTGCCAGCAGTTGGGGACTAGCGGGAGGTGCCACAGATACGCAGTATTTT CASSWGLAGGATDTQYF
TRBJ2-1 TRBV7-7 once NA TGTGCCAGCAGCAGAGAGCTTAGCGGAGATCAGTTCTTC CASSRELSGDQFF
TRBJ2-7 TRBV7-8 NA NA TGTGCCAGCAGTCCTCGCCGAGGCCCCTACGAGCAGTACTTC CASSPRRGPYEQYF
TRBJ2-1 TRBV20-1 NA NA TGCAGTGCATTGGTCAATGAGCAGTTCTTC CSALVNEQFF
TRBJ1-4 TRBV5-4 NA TRBD1 TGTGCCAGCAGCTTGTGGGGAGGGGGCACTAATGAAAAACTGTTTTTT CASSLWGGGTNEKLFF
TRBJ1-3 TRBV7-9 NA NA TGTGCCAGCAGCAGCAACCTTGGCACTGGAAACACCATATATTTT CASSSNLGTGNTIYF
TRBJ2-1 TRBV7-6 NA NA TGTGCCAGCAGCTTTACCGGGACTTATTCCTACAATGAGCAGTTCTTC CASSFTGTYSYNEQFF
TRBJ1-2 TRBV28 NA NA TGTGCCAGCAGTTTACCCAACCATGGCTACACCTTC CASSLPNHGYTF
TRBJ2-7 TRBV4-3 many TRBD1 TGCGCCAGCAGCCAAGCGGGGACAGGGGTAGGCGAGCAGTACTTC CASSQAGTGVGEQYF
TRBJ2-1 TRBV30 NA NA TGTGCCTGGAGCCATTCCGTCAGGGGAAGTAAGTTCTTC CAWSHSVRGSKFF
TRBJ2-7 TRBV7-9 NA NA TGTGCCAGCAGCCCCAACGCCGGGCCGCTCTCCTACGAGCAGTACTTC CASSPNAGPLSYEQYF
TRBJ1-3 TRBV29-1 NA NA TGCAGCGCCCAAGACAGGACTGGAAACACCATATATTTT CSAQDRTGNTIYF
TRBJ1-1 TRBV5-6 NA NA TGTGCCAGCAGCTTGTGGGGGCAGGTGGTGGAAGCTTTCTTT CASSLWGQVVEAFF
TRBJ1-1 TRBV5-3 NA NA TGTGCCAGAAGCTTTTCAGGAGGCACTGAAGCTTTCTTT CARSFSGGTEAFF
TRBJ2-3 TRBV4-1 once NA TGCGCCAGCAGCCTTGGGGGCTTCTTAGATACGCAGTATTTT CASSLGGFLDTQYF
TRBJ1-4 TRBV6-5 once NA TGTGCCAGCAGTTACGCCCCAACAACTAATGAAAAACTGTTTTTT CASSYAPTTNEKLFF
TRBJ2-7 TRBV7-3 once TRBD1 TGTGCCAGCAGCCCGGGACAGGGCAAGCAGTACTTC CASSPGQGKQYF
TRBJ1-5 TRBV7-9 NA TRBD1 TGTGCCAGCAGCCCCGGAGCAGGGGGACATCAGCCCCAGCATTTT CASSPGAGGHQPQHF
TRBJ2-5 TRBV6-1 NA NA TGTGCCAGCAGTGAATGGGGAGAGCAGTACTTC CASSEWGEQYF
TRBJ2-1 TRBV19 NA NA TGTGCCAGTACCACCAGAGTTAACAATGAGCAGTTCTTC CASTTRVNNEQFF
TRBJ2-5 TRBV27 NA TRBD1 TGTGCCAGCAGTTTATCCGGACAGGGATTAGAGACCCAGTACTTC CASSLSGQGLETQYF
TRBJ1-2 TRBV11-1 few NA TGTGCCAGCAGCTTAGCAGCCTCTAACTATGGCTACACCTTC CASSLAASNYGYTF
TRBJ2-3 TRBV7-6 once NA TGTGCCAGCAGCTTAGAATTAGGTAGCGGCGTCACTACGCAGTATTTT CASSLELGSGVTTQYF
TRBJ2-2 TRBV19 few NA TGTGCCAGTAGTAGGAGGGGCCAAAAGAACACCGGGGAGCTGTTTTTT CASSRRGQKNTGELFF
TRBJ2-1 TRBV7-3 NA NA TGTGCCAGCAGCCCTTCCGCTTTCAATGAGCAGTTCTTC CASSPSAFNEQFF
TRBJ2-7 TRBV7-2 NA NA TGTGCCAGCAGCTTAGACTATTCCTACGAGCAGTACTTC CASSLDYSYEQYF
TRBJ2-2 TRBV18 NA TRBD1 TGTGCCAGCTCACCAGGGTCGGGACAGAGGAACACCGGGGAGCTGTTTTTT CASSPGSGQRNTGELFF
TRBJ2-6 TRBV5-1 NA NA TGCGCCAGCAGCGCCGACGTGGGCAACGTCCTGACTTTC CASSADVGNVLTF
TRBJ2-4 TRBV7-8 NA NA NA CASSSSGTGGLERAKNIQYF
TRBJ1-5 TRBV2 NA NA TGTGCCAGCAGCAAGACCCATCCGGCCCAGCATTTT CASSKTHPAQHF